The 22 T cell receptor beta chains listed next were all sequenced from one sample in a study of T cells expressing NK-cell markers. TCRdb reanalyzed the 5' RACE reads, giving one entry per CDR3 protein sequence and no DNA. Recorded for this sample: a few hundred thousand distinct CDR3 sequences. The sequencing sample was made of blood T cells: a sorted CD56 or NKG2C T cell subset, CD4+ or CD8+ T cells, or bulk PBMC T cells (not recorded which). The receptors here all came from a man younger than 30 in good health.

The chain employs TRBV6-6 and TRBJ2-5. CDR1 MNHNY and CDR2 SVGAGI come from the germline V gene (reference sequence). This CDR3 comprises 13 residues. CDR3 region: CASRGPTEETQYF.

The rearrangement links TRBV28 to TRBJ2-1; no DNA is available, so the TRBD1 call from TCRdb remains unchecked. The germline CDR1 and CDR2 sequences are MDHEN and SYDVKM. CDR3 length: 18 residues. The CDR3 loop reads CASSHPIRTAVTSNEQFF.

The CDR3 reads CATRDSGPQETQYF. The rearrangement uses TRBV24-1 and TRBJ2-5; TCRdb names TRBD1, which stays unverified in the absence of DNA. The CDR3 has 14 residues. CDR1 and CDR2 (germline): KGHDR, SFDVKD.

V and J are TRBV20-1 and TRBJ2-1; the D call from TCRdb, TRBD2, cannot be confirmed without DNA. The CDR3 is 13 amino acids. From germline, CDR1 is DFQATT and CDR2 SNEGSKA (reference sequence). The CDR3: CSARTRAYNEQFF.

CDR3 sequence reads: CASRTTSSGANVLTF. The chain employs TRBV28 and TRBJ2-6. The CDR3 totals 15 residues. CDR1 is MDHEN, CDR2 SYDVKM, per germline.

The chain links TRBV20-1 to TRBJ2-5. The CDR3 has 14 residues. Germline V gene lookup returns CDR1 DFQATT and CDR2 SNEGSKA (reference sequence). This CDR3 is CSARAIISSRTQYF.

V usage is TRBV18 and J usage is TRBJ1-6; TCRdb gives TRBD1 as the D gene, but with no DNA this cannot be confirmed. The CDR3 consists of 16 residues. The germline V gene encodes CDR1 KGHSH and CDR2 LQKENI. CDR3: CASSPRDRGLGSPLHF. Looking up the rest from reference TRBV18 and TRBJ1-6 gives the full variable domain: NAGVMQNPRHLVRRRGQEARLRCSPMKGHSHVYWYRQLPEEGLKFMVYLQKENIIDESGMPKERFSAEFPKEGPSILRIQQVVRGDSAAYFCASSPRDRGLGSPLHFGNGTRLTVT.

The rearrangement joins TRBV20-1 to TRBJ2-1. From germline, CDR1 is DFQATT and CDR2 SNEGSKA (reference sequence). This CDR3 has 13 residues. The CDR3 here is CSARDLLDYEQFF.

The CDR3 protein is CASMEVRGGNQPQHF. The chain employs TRBV27 and TRBJ1-5. Per the germline V gene, CDR1 is MNHEY and CDR2 is SMNVEV (reference sequence). The CDR3 is 15 amino acids.

The CDR3: CASSLSFGREVSYNEQFF. The rearrangement uses TRBV7-3 and TRBJ2-1; absent DNA, TCRdb's TRBD2 call cannot be checked. There are 18 residues in the CDR3. In germline, CDR1 is SGHTA, CDR2 FQGTGA.

This chain uses TRBV5-1 with TRBJ2-4; TCRdb names TRBD2, which stays unverified in the absence of DNA. Germline CDR1 is SGHRS and CDR2 is YFSETQ. CDR3 length: 15 residues. The CDR3 sequence is CASSFDPLAGSIQYF.

This chain joins TRBV6-5 and TRBJ1-1; TCRdb lists TRBD1, though no DNA is available to test this call. The CDR3 consists of 15 residues. From germline, CDR1 is MNHEY and CDR2 SVGAGI. The CDR3 loop reads CASSSTRTGGYEAFF.

CDR3 residues: CASSMGQESEKLFF. The chain uses TRBV5-1 and TRBJ1-4; TCRdb's D call of TRBD1 is untestable without DNA. The CDR3 runs 14 residues. Germline loops: CDR1 SGHRS, CDR2 YFSETQ.

The chain combines TRBV28 with TRBJ2-7; TCRdb's D call of TRBD2 is untestable without DNA. From germline, CDR1 is MDHEN and CDR2 SYDVKM. The CDR3 contains 16 residues. The CDR3 is CASSLSASGRWNEQYF.

The chain uses TRBV4-1 and TRBJ2-2; there is no DNA to check the TCRdb D call of TRBD1. Germline CDR1 MGHRA, CDR2 YSYEKL. CDR3 length equals 15 residues. CDR3 sequence: CASSLGPPVTGELFF.

This chain joins TRBV5-1 and TRBJ2-7; the TRBD2 assignment by TCRdb is unverifiable without DNA. The CDR3 consists of 16 residues. CDR1 and CDR2 (germline): SGHRS, YFSETQ. CDR3 amino acids: CASSLDPGPPFYEQYF.

The rearrangement joins TRBV5-5 to TRBJ2-5. Germline V lookup: CDR1 SGHKS, CDR2 YYEKEE (reference sequence). This CDR3 has 14 residues. The CDR3 reads CASSWRPTQETQYF.

This rearrangement joins TRBV18 to TRBJ2-1; TCRdb calls TRBD2, which cannot be checked without DNA. CDR1 and CDR2 from the germline V gene are KGHSH and LQKENI. CDR3 length equals 16 residues. The CDR3 is CASSRLREMSYNEQFF.

The chain joins TRBV5-1 to TRBJ2-3; the TCRdb D gene call, TRBD2, has no DNA to confirm it. Germline loops: CDR1 SGHRS, CDR2 YFSETQ. This CDR3 has 14 residues. This chain's CDR3 is CASSTQLVSDTQYF.

J is TRBJ1-1 and V is TRBV7-3. This CDR3 comprises 14 residues. Germline V lookup: CDR1 SGHTA, CDR2 FQGTGA. The chain's CDR3 is CASSFGSGNTEAFF.

The rearrangement links TRBV24-1 to TRBJ1-5; TCRdb reports TRBD1, a call that lacks DNA to check it against. Per the germline V gene, CDR1 is KGHDR and CDR2 is SFDVKD. The CDR3 sequence is 14 residues long. The CDR3 sequence: CATSPTGDGQPQHF.

The chain uses TRBV10-2 and TRBJ2-4; TCRdb gives TRBD1 as the D gene, but with no DNA this cannot be confirmed. CDR1 and CDR2 (germline): WSHSY, SAAADI. The CDR3 runs 15 residues. The CDR3 here is CASSLSVVRGNIQYF.